This is a list of T cell receptor beta chains from one sample in a study of blood T cell repertoires in COVID-19. TCRdb keeps only in-frame clones here, not all; method: immunoSEQ multiplex PCR. This sample has 200,000 to 250,000 clones, with around 86% found just once. Input material: peripheral blood. These receptors came from a woman between 25 and 40 years old who had recovered from COVID-19. Both conserved end residues are part of each CDR3. D genes are given only for firm matches. Size values are once, few and many counts, or a class for expanded clones, and some rows have none.

d_gene | j_gene | v_gene | abundance | CDR3aa | CDR3nt
- | TRBJ1-5 | TRBV30 | - | CAWSVSGKGWQPQHF | TGTGCCTGGAGTGTAAGCGGGAAGGGCTGGCAGCCCCAGCATTTT
- | TRBJ1-5 | TRBV27 | - | CASSPLLGGPNQPQHF | TGTGCCAGCAGTCCCCTCTTAGGAGGGCCCAATCAGCCCCAGCATTTT
TRBD2 | TRBJ2-3 | TRBV3-1/TRBV3-2 | - | CASSQLNLAGADTQYF | TGTGCCAGCAGCCAATTAAATCTAGCGGGCGCAGATACGCAGTATTTT
- | TRBJ2-1 | TRBV7-9 | - | CASRKEDSSYNEQFF | TGTGCCAGCAGAAAAGAGGACAGCTCCTACAATGAGCAGTTCTTC
TRBD1 | TRBJ1-2 | TRBV6-1 | - | CASSAPHPGGQGLYGYTF | TGTGCCAGCAGTGCACCCCACCCCGGGGGACAGGGGCTCTATGGCTACACCTTC
- | TRBJ2-5 | TRBV5-1 | - | CASSLSLGGQETQYF | TGCGCCAGCAGCTTGTCACTGGGGGGCCAAGAGACCCAGTACTTC
- | TRBJ2-2 | TRBV6-4 | - | CASSDGQSTGELFF | TGTGCCAGCAGTGACGGGCAATCCACCGGGGAGCTGTTTTTT
TRBD1 | TRBJ2-7 | TRBV6-5 | - | CASSSGQGSWYEQYF | TGTGCCAGCAGCTCAGGACAGGGGAGTTGGTACGAGCAGTACTTC
TRBD2 | TRBJ2-7 | TRBV11-2 | once | CASSQSLMRGGDSEQYF | TGTGCCAGCAGCCAATCCTTGATGCGGGGGGGCGACTCCGAGCAGTACTTC
TRBD1 | TRBJ1-5 | TRBV19 | - | CASSIWGAGTDQPQHF | TGTGCCAGTAGTATATGGGGGGCAGGGACAGATCAGCCCCAGCATTTT
TRBD1 | TRBJ2-7 | TRBV9 | - | CASSVYRDSSYEQYF | TGTGCCAGCAGCGTATACCGGGACAGCTCCTACGAGCAGTACTTC
TRBD1 | TRBJ1-4 | TRBV27 | - | CASGGIGTGHEKLFF | TGTGCCAGCGGGGGGATCGGGACAGGGCATGAAAAACTGTTTTTT
TRBD1 | TRBJ1-2 | TRBV5-1 | - | CASSFDRGYGGYTF | TGCGCCAGCAGCTTTGACAGGGGGTACGGTGGCTACACCTTC
TRBD1 | TRBJ2-1 | TRBV4-1 | - | CASSQPGQGYNEQFF | TGCGCCAGCAGCCAGCCTGGACAGGGGTACAATGAGCAGTTCTTC
- | TRBJ1-1 | TRBV2 | - | CAGKRQITEAFF | TGTGCCGGAAAACGACAGATTACTGAAGCTTTCTTT
- | TRBJ1-1 | TRBV19 | - | CASSGRQGGRGPEAFF | TGTGCCAGTAGTGGGAGGCAGGGAGGTCGAGGGCCTGAAGCTTTCTTT
- | TRBJ1-2 | TRBV9 | once | CASSALGGLAGYTF | TGTGCCAGCAGCGCTCTTGGGGGACTAGCAGGCTACACCTTC
TRBD2 | TRBJ2-3 | TRBV4-2 | - | CASSQGLAGGPDTQYF | TGTGCCAGCAGCCAAGGACTAGCGGGGGGTCCAGATACGCAGTATTTT
- | TRBJ1-3 | TRBV6-5 | - | CASRTGLGNTIYF | TGTGCCAGCAGAACAGGGCTGGGAAACACCATATATTTT
- | TRBJ2-3 | TRBV5-1 | - | CASSLGTVADTQYF | TGCGCCAGCAGCTTGGGGACAGTAGCAGATACGCAGTATTTT
- | TRBJ2-6 | TRBV6-5 | - | CASSLGGTGANVLTF | TGTGCCAGCAGCCTTGGGGGGACTGGGGCCAACGTCCTGACTTTC
TRBD2 | TRBJ2-1 | TRBV2 | - | CASKTSGFSSYNEQFF | TGTGCCAGCAAGACTAGCGGATTCAGCTCCTACAATGAGCAGTTCTTC
TRBD1 | TRBJ1-1 | TRBV7-3 | - | CASSTGGGGMANTEAFF | TGTGCCAGCAGCACAGGCGGAGGGGGCATGGCGAACACTGAAGCTTTCTTT
TRBD1 | TRBJ1-1 | TRBV3-1/TRBV3-2 | - | CASSPRTGFAEAFF | TGTGCCAGCAGCCCGAGGACAGGGTTCGCTGAAGCTTTCTTT
- | TRBJ1-4 | TRBV6-5 | - | CASSGGGSDNEKLFF | TGTGCCAGCTCTGGGGGGGGTAGTGATAATGAAAAACTGTTTTTT
TRBD2 | TRBJ2-3 | TRBV5-1 | - | CASSMAGGIFTDTQYF | TGCGCCAGCAGCATGGCGGGGGGAATTTTCACAGATACGCAGTATTTT
TRBD1 | TRBJ2-7 | TRBV6-5 | once | CASSLPRDSPYEQYF | TGTGCCAGCAGCTTACCCCGGGACAGTCCCTACGAGCAGTACTTC
- | TRBJ2-7 | TRBV7-2 | - | CASSPSRDTQQYF | TGTGCCAGCAGTCCCAGCCGGGACACGCAGCAGTACTTC
- | TRBJ2-5 | TRBV5-4 | - | CASSLAGGPSQGETQYF | TGTGCCAGCAGCTTGGCGGGGGGCCCCTCCCAGGGTGAGACCCAGTACTTC
- | TRBJ2-2 | TRBV11-2 | - | CASSPKEGENTGELFF | TGTGCCAGCAGCCCTAAAGAGGGGGAGAACACCGGGGAGCTGTTTTTT
TRBD2 | TRBJ2-3 | TRBV2 | once | CATKRGGSTDTQYF | TGTGCCACAAAACGGGGGGGGAGCACAGATACGCAGTATTTT
TRBD2 | TRBJ2-1 | TRBV2 | - | CASSGGLGNEQFF | TGTGCCAGCAGTGGGGGACTAGGGAATGAGCAGTTCTTC
- | TRBJ2-5 | TRBV6-5 | - | CASSRGLGGGTQYF | TGTGCCAGCAGTAGGGGGCTCGGGGGTGGGACCCAGTACTTC
- | TRBJ1-6 | TRBV27 | once | CASSWGRNSPLHF | TGTGCCAGCAGCTGGGGGCGTAATTCACCCCTCCACTTT
TRBD2 | TRBJ2-5 | TRBV5-1 | once | CASSSEQLSGGYQETQYF | TGCGCCAGCAGCTCCGAACAATTGAGCGGGGGGTACCAAGAGACCCAGTACTTC
TRBD1 | TRBJ1-2 | TRBV4-3 | - | CASSLKPGTGDGYTF | TGCGCCAGCAGCCTTAAACCCGGGACAGGGGACGGCTACACCTTC
- | TRBJ2-1 | TRBV11-3 | - | CASSLEGGNEQFF | TGTGCCAGCAGCTTAGAAGGGGGCAATGAGCAGTTCTTC
TRBD1 | TRBJ1-4 | TRBV11-1 | once | CASSLRSGQGEEKLFF | TGTGCCAGCAGCTTACGGTCGGGACAGGGAGAGGAAAAACTGTTTTTT
TRBD2 | TRBJ2-3 | TRBV6-4 | - | CASSVLAGGLVGADTQYF | TGTGCCAGCAGTGTTTTAGCGGGGGGGCTAGTCGGGGCAGATACGCAGTATTTT
TRBD1 | TRBJ1-3 | TRBV6-7 | - | CASSRPTGRRNTIYF | TGTGCCAGCAGTCGACCGACAGGGAGAAGAAACACCATATATTTT
- | TRBJ1-1 | TRBV9 | - | CASSAGWGGFEAFF | TGTGCCAGCAGCGCAGGGTGGGGGGGCTTTGAAGCTTTCTTT
- | TRBJ1-1 | TRBV11-1 | - | CASSFGLWNTEAFF | TGTGCCAGCAGCTTCGGACTCTGGAACACTGAAGCTTTCTTT
- | TRBJ2-7 | TRBV4-1 | - | CASSQVEAAGEQYF | TGCGCCAGCAGCCAGGTAGAAGCGGCTGGGGAGCAGTACTTC
TRBD1 | TRBJ1-4 | TRBV10-3 | - | CAIGAGGEKLFF | TGTGCCATCGGGGCAGGGGGGGAAAAACTGTTTTTT
- | TRBJ2-3 | TRBV4-1 | - | CASSQEDTSTDTQYF | TGCGCCAGCAGCCAAGAGGACACAAGCACAGATACGCAGTATTTT
- | TRBJ2-7 | TRBV2 | - | CASSEVGLNEQYF | TGTGCCAGCAGTGAAGTGGGCCTAAACGAGCAGTACTTC
- | TRBJ1-1 | TRBV9 | - | CASSVVTGQNTEAFF | TGTGCCAGCAGCGTAGTAACAGGCCAGAACACTGAAGCTTTCTTT
- | TRBJ1-1 | TRBV5-4 | - | CASSFYSNTEAFF | TGTGCCAGCAGCTTTTACAGCAACACTGAAGCTTTCTTT
TRBD2 | TRBJ2-7 | TRBV5-1 | - | CASSLAGDSYEQYF | TGCGCCAGCAGCTTAGCGGGGGACTCCTACGAGCAGTACTTC
TRBD1 | TRBJ1-6 | TRBV3-1/TRBV3-2 | few | CASSQGSSGTGGSPLHF | TGTGCCAGCAGCCAAGGATCGTCCGGGACAGGGGGCTCACCCCTCCACTTT
TRBD1 | TRBJ1-2 | TRBV2 | - | CARGKRTGKDYGYTF | TGTGCCAGAGGAAAGAGGACAGGGAAAGACTATGGCTACACCTTC
TRBD1 | TRBJ1-2 | TRBV25-1 | - | CASSEWQGAAGGYTF | TGTGCCAGCAGTGAATGGCAGGGGGCTGCTGGTGGCTACACCTTC